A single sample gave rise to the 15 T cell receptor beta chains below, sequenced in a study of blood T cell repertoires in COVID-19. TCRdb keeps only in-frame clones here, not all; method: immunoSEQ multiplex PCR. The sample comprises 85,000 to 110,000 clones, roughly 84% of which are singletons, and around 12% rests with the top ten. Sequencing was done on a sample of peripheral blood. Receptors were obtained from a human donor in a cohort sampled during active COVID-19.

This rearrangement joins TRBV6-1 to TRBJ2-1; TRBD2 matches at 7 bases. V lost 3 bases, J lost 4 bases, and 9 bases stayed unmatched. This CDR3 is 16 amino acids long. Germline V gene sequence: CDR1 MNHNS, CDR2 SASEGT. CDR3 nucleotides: TGTGCCAGCAGTGAGTCGGGCGGGGGAGGATACAATGAGCAGTTCTTC. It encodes CASSESGGGGYNEQFF.

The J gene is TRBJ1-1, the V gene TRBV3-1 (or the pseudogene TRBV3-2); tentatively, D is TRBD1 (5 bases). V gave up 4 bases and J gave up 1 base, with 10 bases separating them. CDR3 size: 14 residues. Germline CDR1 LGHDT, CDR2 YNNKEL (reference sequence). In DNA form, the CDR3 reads TGTGCCAGCAGCCCCCTGACAGCGAACACTGAAGCTTTCTTT. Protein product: CASSPLTANTEAFF.

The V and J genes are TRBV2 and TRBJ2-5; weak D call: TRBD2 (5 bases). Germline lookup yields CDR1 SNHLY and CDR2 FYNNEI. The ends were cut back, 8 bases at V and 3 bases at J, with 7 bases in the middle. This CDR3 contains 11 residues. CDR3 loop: CASLREETQYF. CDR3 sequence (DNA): TGTGCCAGCTTGCGGGAAGAGACCCAGTACTTC.

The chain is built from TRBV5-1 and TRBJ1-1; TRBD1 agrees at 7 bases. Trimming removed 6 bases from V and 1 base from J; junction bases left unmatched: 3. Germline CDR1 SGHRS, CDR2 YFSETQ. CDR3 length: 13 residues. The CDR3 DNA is TGCGCCAGCAACCGACAGGGGAACACTGAAGCTTTCTTT. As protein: CASNRQGNTEAFF.

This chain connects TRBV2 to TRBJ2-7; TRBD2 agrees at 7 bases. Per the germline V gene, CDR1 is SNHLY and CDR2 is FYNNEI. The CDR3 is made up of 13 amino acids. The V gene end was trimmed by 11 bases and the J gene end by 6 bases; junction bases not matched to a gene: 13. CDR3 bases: TGTGCCTGGCGGGGGTCAATAGGGTTCGAGCAGTACTTC. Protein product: CAWRGSIGFEQYF.

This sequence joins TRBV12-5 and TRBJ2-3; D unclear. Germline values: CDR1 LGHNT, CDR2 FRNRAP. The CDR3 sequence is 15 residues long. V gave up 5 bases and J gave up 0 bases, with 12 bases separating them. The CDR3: CASGQARLSTDTQYF. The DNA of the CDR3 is TGTGCTAGTGGTCAGGCTCGTCTTAGCACAGATACGCAGTATTTT.

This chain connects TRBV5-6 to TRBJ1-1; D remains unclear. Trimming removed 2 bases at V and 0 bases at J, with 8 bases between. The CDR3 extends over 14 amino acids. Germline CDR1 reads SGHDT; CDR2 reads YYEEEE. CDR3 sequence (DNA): TGTGCCAGCAGCTTACTCACCTTGAACACTGAAGCTTTCTTT. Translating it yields CASSLLTLNTEAFF.

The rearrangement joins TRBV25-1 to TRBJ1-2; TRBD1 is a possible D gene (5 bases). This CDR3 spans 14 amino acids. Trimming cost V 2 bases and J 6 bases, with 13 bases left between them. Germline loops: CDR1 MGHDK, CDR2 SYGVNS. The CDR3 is CASSELQGYDGYTF. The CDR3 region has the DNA TGTGCCAGCAGTGAACTCCAGGGTTATGATGGCTACACCTTC.

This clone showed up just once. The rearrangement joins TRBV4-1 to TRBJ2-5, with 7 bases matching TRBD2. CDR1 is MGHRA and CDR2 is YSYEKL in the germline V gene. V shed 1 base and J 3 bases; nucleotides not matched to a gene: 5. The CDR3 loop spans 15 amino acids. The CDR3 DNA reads TGCGCCAGCAGCCAAGTAGATCTAGCGGAAGAGACCCAGTACTTC. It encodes CASSQVDLAEETQYF.

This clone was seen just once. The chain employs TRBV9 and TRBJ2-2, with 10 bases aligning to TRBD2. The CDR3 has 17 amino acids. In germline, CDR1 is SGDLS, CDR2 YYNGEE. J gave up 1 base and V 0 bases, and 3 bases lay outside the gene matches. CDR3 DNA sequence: TGTGCCAGCAGCGTAGCCCTAGCGGGGGTGAACACCGGGGAGCTGTTTTTT. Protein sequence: CASSVALAGVNTGELFF.

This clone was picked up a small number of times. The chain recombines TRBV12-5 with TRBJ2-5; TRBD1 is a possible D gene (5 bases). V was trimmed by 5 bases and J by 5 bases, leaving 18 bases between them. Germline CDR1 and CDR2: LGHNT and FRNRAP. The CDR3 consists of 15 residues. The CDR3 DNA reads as TGTGCTAGTGGTCTCCCCCGAGCAGGGTCCGAGACCCAGTACTTC. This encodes CASGLPRAGSETQYF.

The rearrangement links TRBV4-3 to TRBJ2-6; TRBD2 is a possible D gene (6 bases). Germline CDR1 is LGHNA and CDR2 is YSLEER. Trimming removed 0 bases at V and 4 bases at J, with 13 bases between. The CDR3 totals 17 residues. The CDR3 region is CASSQDFGSWGANVLTF. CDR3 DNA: TGCGCCAGCAGCCAAGATTTCGGGAGTTGGGGGGCCAACGTCCTGACTTTC.

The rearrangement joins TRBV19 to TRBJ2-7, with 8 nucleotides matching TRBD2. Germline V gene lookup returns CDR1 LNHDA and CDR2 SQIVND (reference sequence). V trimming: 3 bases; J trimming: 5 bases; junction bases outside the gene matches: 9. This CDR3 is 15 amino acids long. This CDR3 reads CASSMTPGGAHEQYF. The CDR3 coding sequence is TGTGCCAGTAGTATGACCCCCGGGGGGGCCCACGAGCAGTACTTC. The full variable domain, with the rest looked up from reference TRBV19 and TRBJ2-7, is DGGITQSPKYLFRKEGQNVTLSCEQNLNHDAMYWYRQDPGQGLRLIYYSQIVNDFQKGDIAEGYSVSREKKESFPLTVTSAQKNPTAFYLCASSMTPGGAHEQYFGPGTRLTVT.

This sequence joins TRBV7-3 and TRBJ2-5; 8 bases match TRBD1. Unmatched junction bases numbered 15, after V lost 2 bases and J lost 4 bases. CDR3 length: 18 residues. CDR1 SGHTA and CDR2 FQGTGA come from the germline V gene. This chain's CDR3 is CASSLLGARRGQGETQYF. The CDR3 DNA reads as TGTGCCAGCAGCTTACTGGGGGCGCGCAGGGGGCAAGGAGAGACCCAGTACTTC.

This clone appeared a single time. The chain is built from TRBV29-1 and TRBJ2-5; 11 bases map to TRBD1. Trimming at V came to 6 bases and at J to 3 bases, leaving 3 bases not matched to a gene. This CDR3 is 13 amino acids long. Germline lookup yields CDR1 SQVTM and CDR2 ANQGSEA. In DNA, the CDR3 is TGCAGCGTCCGGGACAGGGGGGAAGAGACCCAGTACTTC. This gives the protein CSVRDRGEETQYF.